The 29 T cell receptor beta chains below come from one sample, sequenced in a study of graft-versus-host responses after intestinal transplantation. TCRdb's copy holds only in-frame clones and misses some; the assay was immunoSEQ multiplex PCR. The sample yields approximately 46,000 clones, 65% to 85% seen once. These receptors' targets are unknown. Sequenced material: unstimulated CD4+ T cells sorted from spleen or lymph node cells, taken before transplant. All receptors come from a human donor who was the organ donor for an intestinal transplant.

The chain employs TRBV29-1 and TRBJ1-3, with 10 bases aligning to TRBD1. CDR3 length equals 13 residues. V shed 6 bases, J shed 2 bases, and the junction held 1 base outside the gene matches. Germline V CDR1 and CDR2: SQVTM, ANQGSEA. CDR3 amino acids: CSVTGGAGNTIYF. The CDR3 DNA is TGCAGCGTGACAGGGGGCGCTGGAAACACCATATATTTT.

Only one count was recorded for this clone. DNA of the CDR3: TGTGCCAGCAGTCGCGGACAGGCGGCAGTAGATACGCAGTATTTT. Protein product: CASSRGQAAVDTQYF. The chain has TRBV27 and TRBJ2-3; 7 nucleotides match TRBD1. CDR1 MNHEY and CDR2 SMNVEV come from the germline V gene (reference sequence). This CDR3 contains 15 residues. The V and J ends lost 5 bases and 5 bases, in that order; junction bases with no gene match: 10.

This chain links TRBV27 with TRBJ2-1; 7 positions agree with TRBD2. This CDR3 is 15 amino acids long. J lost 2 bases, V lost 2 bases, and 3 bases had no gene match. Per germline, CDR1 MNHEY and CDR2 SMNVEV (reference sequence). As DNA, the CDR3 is TGTGCCAGCAGTTTAAGGGACTACACCTACAATGAGCAGTTCTTC. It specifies CASSLRDYTYNEQFF.

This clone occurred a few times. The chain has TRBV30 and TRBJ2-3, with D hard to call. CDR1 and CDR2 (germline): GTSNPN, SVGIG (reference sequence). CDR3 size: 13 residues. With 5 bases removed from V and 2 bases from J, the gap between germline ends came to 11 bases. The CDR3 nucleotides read TGTGCCTGGGAAATGGACCCCACAGATACGCAGTATTTT. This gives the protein CAWEMDPTDTQYF.

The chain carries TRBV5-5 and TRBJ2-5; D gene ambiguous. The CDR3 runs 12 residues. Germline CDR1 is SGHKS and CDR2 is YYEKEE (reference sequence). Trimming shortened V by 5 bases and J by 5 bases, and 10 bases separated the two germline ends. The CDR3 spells CASSTTRETQYF. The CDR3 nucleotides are TGTGCCAGCAGTACCACTCGTGAGACCCAGTACTTC.

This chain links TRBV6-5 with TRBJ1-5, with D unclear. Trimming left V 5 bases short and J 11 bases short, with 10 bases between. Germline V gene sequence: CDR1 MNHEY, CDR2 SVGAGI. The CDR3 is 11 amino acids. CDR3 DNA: TGTGCCAGCAGTAACCTCGGGGCCCAGCATTTT. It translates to CASSNLGAQHF.

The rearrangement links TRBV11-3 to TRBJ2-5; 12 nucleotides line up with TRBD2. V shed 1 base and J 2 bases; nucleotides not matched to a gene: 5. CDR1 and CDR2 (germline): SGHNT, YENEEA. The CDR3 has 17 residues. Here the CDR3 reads CASSLVWTSGTQETQYF. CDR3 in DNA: TGTGCCAGCAGCTTAGTCTGGACTAGCGGGACACAAGAGACCCAGTACTTC.

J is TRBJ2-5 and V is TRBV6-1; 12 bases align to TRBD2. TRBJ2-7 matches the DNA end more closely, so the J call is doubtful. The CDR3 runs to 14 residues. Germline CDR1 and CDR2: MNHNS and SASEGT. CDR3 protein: CASSESLAGGEQYF. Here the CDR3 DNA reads TGTGCCAGCAGTGAGTCACTAGCGGGGGGCGAGCAGTACTTC.

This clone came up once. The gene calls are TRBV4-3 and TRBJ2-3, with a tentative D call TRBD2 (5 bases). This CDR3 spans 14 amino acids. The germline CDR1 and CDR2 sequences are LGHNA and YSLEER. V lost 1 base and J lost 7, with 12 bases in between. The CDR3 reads CASSQGGSGNTQYF. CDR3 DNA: TGCGCCAGCAGCCAAGGCGGTTCCGGGAATACGCAGTATTTT.

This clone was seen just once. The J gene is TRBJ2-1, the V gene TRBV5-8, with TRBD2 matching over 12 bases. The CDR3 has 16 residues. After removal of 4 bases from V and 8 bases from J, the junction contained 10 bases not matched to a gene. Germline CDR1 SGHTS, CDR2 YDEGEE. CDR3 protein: CASSRRLAGVRDEQFF. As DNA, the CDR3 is TGTGCCAGCAGCCGTCGACTAGCGGGAGTTAGGGATGAGCAGTTCTTC. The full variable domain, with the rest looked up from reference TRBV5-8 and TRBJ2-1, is EAGVTQSPTHLIKTRGQQATLRCSPISGHTSVYWYQQALGLGLQFLLWYDEGEERNRGNFPPRFSGRQFPNYSSELNVNALELEDSALYLCASSRRLAGVRDEQFFGPGTRLTVL.

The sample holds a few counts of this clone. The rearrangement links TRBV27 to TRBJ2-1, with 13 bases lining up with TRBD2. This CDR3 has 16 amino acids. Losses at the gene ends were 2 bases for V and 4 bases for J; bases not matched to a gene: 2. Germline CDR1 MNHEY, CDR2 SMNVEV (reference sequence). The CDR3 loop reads CASSLRGLAGYNEQFF. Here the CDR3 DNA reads TGTGCCAGCAGTTTAAGGGGACTAGCGGGGTACAATGAGCAGTTCTTC.

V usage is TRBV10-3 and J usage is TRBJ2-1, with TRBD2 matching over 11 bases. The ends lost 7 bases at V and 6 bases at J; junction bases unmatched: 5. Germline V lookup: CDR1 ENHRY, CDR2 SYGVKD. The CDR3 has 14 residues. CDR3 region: CAIMGLAGGNEQFF. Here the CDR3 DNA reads TGTGCCATCATGGGGCTAGCGGGAGGCAATGAGCAGTTCTTC.

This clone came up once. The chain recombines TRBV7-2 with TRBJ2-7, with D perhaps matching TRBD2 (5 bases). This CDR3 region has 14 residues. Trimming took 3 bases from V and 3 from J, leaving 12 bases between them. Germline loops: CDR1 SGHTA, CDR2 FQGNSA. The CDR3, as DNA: TGTGCCAGCAGCTTCCTGTCCCGGGACTACGAGCAGTACTTC. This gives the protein CASSFLSRDYEQYF.

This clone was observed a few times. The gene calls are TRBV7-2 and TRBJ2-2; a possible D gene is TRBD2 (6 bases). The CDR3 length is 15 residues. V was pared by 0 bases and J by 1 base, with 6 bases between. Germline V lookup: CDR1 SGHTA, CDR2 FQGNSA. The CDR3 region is CASSLAGGNTGELFF. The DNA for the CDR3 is TGTGCCAGCAGCTTAGCGGGGGGGAACACCGGGGAGCTGTTTTTT.

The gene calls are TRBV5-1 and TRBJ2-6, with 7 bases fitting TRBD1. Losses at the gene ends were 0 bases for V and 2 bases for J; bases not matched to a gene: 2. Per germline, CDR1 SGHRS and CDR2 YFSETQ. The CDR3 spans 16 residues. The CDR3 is CASSLGQGAGANVLTF. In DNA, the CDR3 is TGCGCCAGCAGCTTGGGACAGGGTGCTGGGGCCAACGTCCTGACTTTC.

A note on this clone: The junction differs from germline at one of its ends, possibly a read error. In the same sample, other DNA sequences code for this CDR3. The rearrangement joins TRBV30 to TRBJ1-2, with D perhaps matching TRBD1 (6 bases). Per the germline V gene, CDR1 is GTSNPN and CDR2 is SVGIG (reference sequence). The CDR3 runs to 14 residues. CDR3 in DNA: TGTGCCTGGAGTCTACAGGGAGCTAACTATGGCTACACTTTC. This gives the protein CAWSLQGANYGYTF.

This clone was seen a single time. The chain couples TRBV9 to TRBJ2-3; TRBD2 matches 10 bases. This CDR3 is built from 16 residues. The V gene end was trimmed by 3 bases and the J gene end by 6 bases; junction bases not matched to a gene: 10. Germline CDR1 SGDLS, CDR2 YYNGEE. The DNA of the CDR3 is TGTGCCAGCAGCGGAAGGTTCTCTAGCGGGGGTGATACGCAGTATTTT. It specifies CASSGRFSSGGDTQYF.

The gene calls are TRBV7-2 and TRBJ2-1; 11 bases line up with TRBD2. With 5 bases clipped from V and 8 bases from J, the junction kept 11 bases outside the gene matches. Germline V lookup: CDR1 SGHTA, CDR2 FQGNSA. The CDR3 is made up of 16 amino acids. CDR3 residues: CASSPQLAGVVHEQFF. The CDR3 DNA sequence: TGTGCCAGCAGCCCTCAACTAGCGGGGGTTGTGCATGAGCAGTTCTTC.

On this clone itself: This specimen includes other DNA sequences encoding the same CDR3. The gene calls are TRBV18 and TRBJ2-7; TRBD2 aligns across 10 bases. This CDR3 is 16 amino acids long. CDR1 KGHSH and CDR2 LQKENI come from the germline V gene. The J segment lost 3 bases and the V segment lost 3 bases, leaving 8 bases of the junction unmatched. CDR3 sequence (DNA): TGTGCCAGCTCACCTATTATAGCGGGAGGTCGCTACGAGCAGTACTTC. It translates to CASSPIIAGGRYEQYF. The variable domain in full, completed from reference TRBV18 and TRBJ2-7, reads NAGVMQNPRHLVRRRGQEARLRCSPMKGHSHVYWYRQLPEEGLKFMVYLQKENIIDESGMPKERFSAEFPKEGPSILRIQQVVRGDSAAYFCASSPIIAGGRYEQYFGPGTRLTVT.

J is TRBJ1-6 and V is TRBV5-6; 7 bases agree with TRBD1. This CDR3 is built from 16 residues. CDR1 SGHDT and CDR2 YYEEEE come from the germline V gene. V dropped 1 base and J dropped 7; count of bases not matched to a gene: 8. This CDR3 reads CASSLIGTEKNSPLHF. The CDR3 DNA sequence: TGTGCCAGCAGCTTGATCGGGACAGAAAAAAATTCACCCCTCCACTTT.

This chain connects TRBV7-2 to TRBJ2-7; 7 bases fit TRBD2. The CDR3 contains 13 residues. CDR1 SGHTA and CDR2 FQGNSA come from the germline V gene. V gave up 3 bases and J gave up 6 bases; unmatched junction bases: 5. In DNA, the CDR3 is TGTGCCAGCAGCTTCCCAGGGAGGGGCGAGCAGTACTTC. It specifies CASSFPGRGEQYF.

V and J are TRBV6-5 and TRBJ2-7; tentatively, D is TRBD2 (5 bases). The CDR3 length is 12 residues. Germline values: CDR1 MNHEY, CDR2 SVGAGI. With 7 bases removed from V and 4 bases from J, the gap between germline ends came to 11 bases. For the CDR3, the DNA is TGTGCCAGCAAGGGCTGGGAGTACGAGCAGTACTTC. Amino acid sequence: CASKGWEYEQYF.

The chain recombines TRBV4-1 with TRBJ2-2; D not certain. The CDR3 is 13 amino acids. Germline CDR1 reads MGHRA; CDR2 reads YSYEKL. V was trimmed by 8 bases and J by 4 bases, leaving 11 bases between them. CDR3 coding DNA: TGCGCCAGCGGCAGGTTGGGCACCGGGGAGCTGTTTTTT. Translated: CASGRLGTGELFF.

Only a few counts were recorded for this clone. The CDR3 region is CASTGNTEAFF. The CDR3 bases are TGTGCCAGCACTGGGAACACTGAAGCTTTCTTT. The gene calls are TRBV2 and TRBJ1-1; D is unresolved. V was trimmed by 7 bases and J by 1 base, leaving 4 bases between them. Germline V gene data show CDR1 as SNHLY and CDR2 as FYNNEI. The CDR3 spans 11 residues.

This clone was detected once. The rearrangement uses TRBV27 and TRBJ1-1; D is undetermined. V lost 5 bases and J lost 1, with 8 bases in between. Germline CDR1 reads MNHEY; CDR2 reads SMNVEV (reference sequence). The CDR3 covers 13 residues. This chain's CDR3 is CASSIRQNTEAFF. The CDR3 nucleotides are TGTGCCAGCAGTATTAGACAGAACACTGAAGCTTTCTTT.

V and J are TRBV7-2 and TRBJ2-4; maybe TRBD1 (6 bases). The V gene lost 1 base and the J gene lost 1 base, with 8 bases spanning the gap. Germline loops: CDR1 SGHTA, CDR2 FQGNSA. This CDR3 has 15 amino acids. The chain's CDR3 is CASSLDRAAKNIQYF. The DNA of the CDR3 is TGTGCCAGCAGCTTAGACAGGGCGGCCAAAAACATTCAGTACTTC.

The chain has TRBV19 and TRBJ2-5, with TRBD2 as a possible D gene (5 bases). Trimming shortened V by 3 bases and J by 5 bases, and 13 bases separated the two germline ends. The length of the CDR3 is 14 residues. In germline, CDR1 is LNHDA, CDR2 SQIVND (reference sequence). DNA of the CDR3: TGTGCCAGTAGTATTTATGGAGGCGGGGAGACCCAGTACTTC. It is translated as CASSIYGGGETQYF.

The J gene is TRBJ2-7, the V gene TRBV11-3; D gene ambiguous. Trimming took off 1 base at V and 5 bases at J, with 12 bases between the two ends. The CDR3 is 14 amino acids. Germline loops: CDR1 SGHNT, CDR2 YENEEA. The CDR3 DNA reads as TGTGCCAGCAGCTTAGGCCCCCCCGAGAACGAGCAGTACTTC. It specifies CASSLGPPENEQYF.

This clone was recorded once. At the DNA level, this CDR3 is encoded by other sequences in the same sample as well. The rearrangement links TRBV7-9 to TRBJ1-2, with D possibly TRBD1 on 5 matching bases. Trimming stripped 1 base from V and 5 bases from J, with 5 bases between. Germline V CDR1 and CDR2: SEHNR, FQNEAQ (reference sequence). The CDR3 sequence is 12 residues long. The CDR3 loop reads CASSLGTYGYTF. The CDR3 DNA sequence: TGTGCCAGCAGCTTAGGGACATATGGCTACACCTTC.